The 15 T cell receptor beta chains below all came from one sample that was sequenced in a study of human T cells and chemical hapten exposure. Noted time point: patch test 1, 2 weeks after DPC sensitization. Sample treatment: therapeutic diphenylcyclopropenone sensitization with weekly scalp DPC. Using its own MiXCR run on the RACE reads, TCRdb lists one record per CDR3 protein. This table holds some 340,000 distinct CDR3 sequences, 5.5% to 8% found once. Specimen: whole blood, collected in connection with sensitization to the hapten diphenylcyclopropenone (DPC). These receptors all come from a woman between 18 and 29 years old with alopecia areata. Some clones in this sample may be carry-over from other donors' samples.

This clonotype showed up many times. Compared with germline, one end of the junction differs, possibly owing to a read error. The chain employs TRBV5-1 and TRBJ2-3; the match to TRBD1 covers 7 bases. This CDR3 has 13 amino acids. The germline V gene has CDR1 SGHRS and CDR2 YFSETQ. The CDR3 bases are TGCGCCTGCAGCAGAGGGGGCACGGATACGCAGTATTTT. Residues: CACSRGGTDTQYF.

The rearrangement links TRBV9 to TRBJ1-1; maybe TRBD1 (6 bases). Trimming removed 4 bases at V and 0 bases at J, with 13 bases between. This CDR3 is built from 15 residues. CDR1 and CDR2 (germline): SGDLS, YYNGEE. The CDR3, as DNA: TGTGCCAGCAGCCCGGGGGGCCTCATGAACACTGAAGCTTTCTTT. This sequence encodes CASSPGGLMNTEAFF.

This clonotype appeared many times. This chain links TRBV3-1 with TRBJ2-4; 7 bases fit TRBD1. The CDR3 covers 13 residues. The ends lost 3 bases at V and 4 bases at J; junction bases unmatched: 0. Germline V gene data show CDR1 as LGHDT and CDR2 as YNNKEL (reference sequence). The CDR3 protein is CASSQTGKNIQYF. DNA for the CDR3: TGTGCCAGCAGCCAGACAGGGAAAAACATTCAGTACTTC.

The V and J genes are TRBV7-2 and TRBJ1-3; D perhaps matches TRBD1 (5 bases). Trimming left V 1 base short and J 2 bases short, with 21 bases between. This CDR3 is 19 amino acids long. The germline V gene encodes CDR1 SGHTA and CDR2 FQGNSA. The CDR3 reads CASSLGQGPLHNTGNTIYF. Written as DNA, the CDR3 is TGTGCCAGCAGCTTAGGGCAGGGCCCCCTTCACAATACTGGAAACACCATATATTTT.

This clonotype was recorded many times. The chain joins TRBV12-3 or TRBV12-4 to TRBJ2-3, with TRBD2 matching over 12 bases. CDR3 size: 16 residues. J was trimmed by 2 bases and V by 6 bases; bases with no gene match: 6. The CDR3: CASRPASGGVTDTQYF. As DNA, the CDR3 is TGTGCCAGCAGGCCGGCTAGCGGGGGGGTCACAGATACGCAGTATTTT.

Many counts were recorded for this clonotype. The chain recombines TRBV12-3 or TRBV12-4 with TRBJ2-3; no definite D call. Deletions cut 5 bases from V and 4 bases from J, with 4 bases between. This CDR3 region has 11 residues. The CDR3 DNA is TGTGCCAGCAGTAAGTCAGATACGCAGTATTTT. Its translation is CASSKSDTQYF.

This clonotype turned up a few times. The chain combines TRBV6-6 with TRBJ1-2; tentative D call: TRBD1 (5 bases). Deletions cut 1 base from V and 0 bases from J, with 9 bases between. The V gene's germline CDR1 is MNHNY and CDR2 SVGAGI (reference sequence). CDR3 length: 15 amino acids. CDR3 in DNA: TGTGCCAGCAGTTACTTTCAGGGCGCTAACTATGGCTACACCTTC. Translating it yields CASSYFQGANYGYTF.

This clonotype has at least ten counts. The chain links TRBV28 to TRBJ1-1; weak D call: TRBD1 (6 bases). The CDR3 runs 15 residues. V lost 6 bases and J lost 5, with 19 bases in between. CDR1 and CDR2 (germline): MDHEN, SYDVKM. CDR3 DNA: TGTGCCAGCAGAGGGGGGGAGGGCGGACATACTGAAGCTTTCTTT. Its protein product is CASRGGEGGHTEAFF.

At least ten counts were recorded for this clonotype. The chain carries TRBV12-5 and TRBJ2-7; tentatively, D is TRBD2 (5 bases). V lost 9 bases to trimming and J lost 0 bases, with 12 bases between them. Germline V gene sequence: CDR1 LGHNT, CDR2 FRNRAP. The CDR3 is made up of 13 amino acids. CDR3 residues: CASAMGASYEQYF. In nucleotides, the CDR3 is TGTGCTAGCGCGATGGGAGCCTCCTACGAGCAGTACTTC.

The V call is TRBV27, the J call TRBJ2-2; 10 nucleotides align to TRBD1. With 6 bases clipped from V and 4 bases from J, the junction kept 5 bases outside the gene matches. This CDR3 is 15 amino acids long. Germline CDR1 is MNHEY and CDR2 is SMNVEV (reference sequence). The CDR3 nucleotides are TGTGCCAGCAGCCGGGACAGGGGTTTCACCGGGGAGCTGTTTTTT. Translating it yields CASSRDRGFTGELFF.

This clonotype has a handful of counts. The gene calls are TRBV6-2 or TRBV6-3 and TRBJ2-6; the D is unclear. The germline V and J ends were trimmed by 7 bases and 2 bases, with 12 bases remaining between them. Per germline, CDR1 MNHEY and CDR2 SVGEGT. The CDR3 extends over 15 amino acids. The CDR3 reads CASKEGSPGANVLTF. The CDR3 DNA reads as TGTGCCAGCAAGGAAGGGTCTCCTGGGGCCAACGTCCTGACTTTC.

V is TRBV9 and J is TRBJ1-3; 8 positions agree with TRBD1. This CDR3 is 19 amino acids long. With 4 bases clipped from V and 0 bases from J, the junction kept 15 bases outside the gene matches. Germline CDR1 and CDR2: SGDLS and YYNGEE. This chain's CDR3 is CASSSPRETGAFSGNTIYF. CDR3 nucleotide sequence: TGTGCCAGCAGCTCGCCTAGAGAGACAGGGGCCTTCTCTGGAAACACCATATATTTT.

This clonotype is labeled as medium-sized (0.01 to 0.1%). This chain links TRBV11-2 with TRBJ2-3, with D possibly TRBD2 on 5 matching bases. The germline V gene encodes CDR1 SGHAT and CDR2 FQNNGV. This CDR3 spans 16 amino acids. Trimming left V 5 bases short and J 8 bases short, with 23 bases between. CDR3 sequence reads: CASSTGEKLFALTQYF. The CDR3 DNA is TGTGCCAGCAGCACCGGGGAGAAACTATTCGCCCTTACGCAGTATTTT.

In this sample, this clonotype turned up many times. The rearrangement links TRBV11-2 to TRBJ2-2; D tentatively reads TRBD1 or TRBD2 (5 bases each). This CDR3 is 13 amino acids long. Between the trimmed V and J ends, which lost 1 base and 7 bases, there was a span of 7 bases. Germline V lookup: CDR1 SGHAT, CDR2 FQNNGV. Here the CDR3 reads CASSLVGDGELFF. The CDR3 DNA sequence: TGTGCCAGCAGCTTAGTGGGGGACGGGGAGCTGTTTTTT.

This clonotype was counted between two and nine times. The chain joins TRBV11-1 to TRBJ2-3; 11 bases agree with TRBD2. In germline, CDR1 is SGHAT, CDR2 FQDESV (reference sequence). The CDR3 is 16 residues long. After removal of 4 bases from V and 7 bases from J, the junction contained 10 bases not matched to a gene. The CDR3 nucleotides read TGTGCCAGCAGCTCTACCTTAGCGGGGGGGCCGAATACGCAGTATTTT. Encoded protein: CASSSTLAGGPNTQYF. Supplemented by reference TRBV11-1 and TRBJ2-3, the full variable domain reads EAEVAQSPRYKITEKSQAVAFWCDPISGHATLYWYRQILGQGPELLVQFQDESVVDDSQLPKDRFSAERLKGVDSTLKIQPAELGDSAMYLCASSSTLAGGPNTQYFGPGTRLTVL.